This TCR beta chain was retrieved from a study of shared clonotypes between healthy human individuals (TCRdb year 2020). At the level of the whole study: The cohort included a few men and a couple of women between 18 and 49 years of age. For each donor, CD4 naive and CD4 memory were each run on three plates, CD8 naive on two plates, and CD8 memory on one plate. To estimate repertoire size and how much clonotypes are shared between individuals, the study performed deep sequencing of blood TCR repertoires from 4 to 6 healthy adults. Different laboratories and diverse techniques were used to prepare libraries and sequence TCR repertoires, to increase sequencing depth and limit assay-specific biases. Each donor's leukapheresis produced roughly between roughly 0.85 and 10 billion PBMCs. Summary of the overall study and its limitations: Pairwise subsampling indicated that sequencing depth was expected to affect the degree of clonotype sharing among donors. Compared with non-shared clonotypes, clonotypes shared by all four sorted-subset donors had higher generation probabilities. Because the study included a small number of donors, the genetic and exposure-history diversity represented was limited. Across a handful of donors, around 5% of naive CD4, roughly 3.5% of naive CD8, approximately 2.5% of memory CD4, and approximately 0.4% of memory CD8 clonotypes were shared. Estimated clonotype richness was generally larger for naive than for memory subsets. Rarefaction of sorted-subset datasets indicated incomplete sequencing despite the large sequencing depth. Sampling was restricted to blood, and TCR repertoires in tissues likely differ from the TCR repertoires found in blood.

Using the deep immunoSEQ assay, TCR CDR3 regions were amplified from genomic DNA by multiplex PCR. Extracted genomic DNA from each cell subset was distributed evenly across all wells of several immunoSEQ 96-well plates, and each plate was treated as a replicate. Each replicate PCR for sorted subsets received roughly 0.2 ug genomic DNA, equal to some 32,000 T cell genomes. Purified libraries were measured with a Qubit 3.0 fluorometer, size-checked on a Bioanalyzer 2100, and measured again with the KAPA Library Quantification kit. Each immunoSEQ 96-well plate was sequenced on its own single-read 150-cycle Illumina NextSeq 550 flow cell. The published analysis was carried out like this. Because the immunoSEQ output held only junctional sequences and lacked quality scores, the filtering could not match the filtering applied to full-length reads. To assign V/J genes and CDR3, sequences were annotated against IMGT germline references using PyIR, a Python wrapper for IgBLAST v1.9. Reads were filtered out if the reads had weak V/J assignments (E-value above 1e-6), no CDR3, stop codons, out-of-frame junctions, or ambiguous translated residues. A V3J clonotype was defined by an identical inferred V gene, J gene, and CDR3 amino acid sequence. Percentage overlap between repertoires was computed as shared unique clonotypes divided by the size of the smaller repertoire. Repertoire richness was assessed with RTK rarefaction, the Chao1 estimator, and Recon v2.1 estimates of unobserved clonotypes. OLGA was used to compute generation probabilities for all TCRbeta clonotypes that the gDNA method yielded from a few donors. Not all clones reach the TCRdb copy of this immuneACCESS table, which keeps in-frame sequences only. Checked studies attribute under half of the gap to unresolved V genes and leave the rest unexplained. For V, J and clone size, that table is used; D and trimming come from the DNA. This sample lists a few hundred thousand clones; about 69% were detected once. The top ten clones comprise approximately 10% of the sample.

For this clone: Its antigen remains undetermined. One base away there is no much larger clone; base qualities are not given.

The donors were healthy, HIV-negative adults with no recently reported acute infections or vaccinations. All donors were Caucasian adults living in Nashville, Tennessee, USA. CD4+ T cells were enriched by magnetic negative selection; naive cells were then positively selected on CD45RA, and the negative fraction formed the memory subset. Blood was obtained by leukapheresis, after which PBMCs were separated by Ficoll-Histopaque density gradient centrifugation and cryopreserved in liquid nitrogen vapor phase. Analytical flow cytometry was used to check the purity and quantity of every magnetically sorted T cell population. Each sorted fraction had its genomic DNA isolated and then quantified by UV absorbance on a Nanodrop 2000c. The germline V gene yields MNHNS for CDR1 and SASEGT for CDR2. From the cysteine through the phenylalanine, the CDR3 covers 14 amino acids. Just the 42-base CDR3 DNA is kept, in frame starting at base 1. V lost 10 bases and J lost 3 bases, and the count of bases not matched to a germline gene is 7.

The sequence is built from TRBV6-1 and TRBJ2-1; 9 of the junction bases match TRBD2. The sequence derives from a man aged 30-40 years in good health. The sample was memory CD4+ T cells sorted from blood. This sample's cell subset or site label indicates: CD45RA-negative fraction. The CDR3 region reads CATKLSGGYNEQFF. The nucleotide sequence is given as TGTGCCACCAAACTTAGCGGGGGCTACAATGAGCAGTTCTTC.